These T cell receptor beta chains were read from a single sample in a study of post-analysis software for immune sequencing data. Via MiXCR, TCRdb re-called the PCR reads, giving one row per CDR3 protein. This repertoire shows hundreds of thousands of distinct CDR3 sequences, about 60% found once; its top ten account for about 10%. Specimen: blood. The receptors derive from a girl aged 2 to 10 with multiple sclerosis. The CDR3 runs from the conserved cysteine through the conserved F or W. The order of the fields is J gene, V gene, D gene, clone size, CDR3 DNA, CDR3 protein. A D gene is named only where the DNA matches it firmly. Where a row states a size, it is once, few, many or the class of an expanded clone; other rows omit it.

>TRBJ1-1|TRBV5-1|TRBD1|-
TGCGCCAGCAGCGGGGGGACAGAGAACACTGAAGCTTTCTTT
CASSGGTENTEAFF
>TRBJ2-7|TRBV29-1|-|many
TGCAGCGTTGGGGCGGGGTACGAGCAGTACTTC
CSVGAGYEQYF
>TRBJ1-1|TRBV5-1|TRBD1|-
TGCGCCAGCAGCTTGACGGGACAGGGGGCGAGTGAAGCTTTCTTT
CASSLTGQGASEAFF
>TRBJ2-5|TRBV5-6|-|once
TGTGCCAGCAGCTTTATAGCGGTCCAAGAGACCCAGTACTTC
CASSFIAVQETQYF
>TRBJ1-5|TRBV2|-|-
TGTGCCAGCAGAGAGGCGTCTCATAGCAATCCGCCCCAGCATTTT
CASREASHSNPPQHF
>TRBJ2-7|TRBV15|-|few
TGTGCCACCAGCAGAGATCCATCAGGCACCTACGAGCAGTACTTC
CATSRDPSGTYEQYF
>TRBJ2-7|TRBV18|TRBD1|few
TGTGCCAGCTCAGAGGGACAGGGAAACGAGCAGTACTTC
CASSEGQGNEQYF
>TRBJ1-5|TRBV6-6|-|-
TGTGCCAGCAGTTACTCGGGGGTTAGCAATCAGCCCCAGCATTTT
CASSYSGVSNQPQHF
>TRBJ1-2|TRBV5-1|-|-
TGCGCCAGCAGCTTGGTGGGGGATGGCGGCTACACCTTC
CASSLVGDGGYTF
>TRBJ2-6|TRBV7-8|-|-
TGTGCCAGCAGCCCCCGTTCGGGGTCTGGGGCCAACGTCCTGACTTTC
CASSPRSGSGANVLTF
>TRBJ2-1|TRBV12-3/TRBV12-4|TRBD2|-
TGTGCCAGCAGTCCCATAGCGGGAGTGGGGGAGCAGTTCTTC
CASSPIAGVGEQFF
>TRBJ2-7|TRBV3-1|-|-
TGTGCCAGCAGCCAAGGAACCCCCTACGAGCAGTACTTC
CASSQGTPYEQYF
>TRBJ2-3|TRBV24-1|-|few
TGTGCCACCAGCCGGGACAGCACAGATACGCAGTATTTT
CATSRDSTDTQYF
>TRBJ2-1|TRBV5-1|-|-
TGCGCCAGCCAGGGAATTACACACAATGAGCAGTTCTTC
CASQGITHNEQFF
>TRBJ1-2|TRBV29-1|TRBD1|-
TGCAGCGCCGGACAGGGCGACCTGCGGGACTATGGCTACACCTTC
CSAGQGDLRDYGYTF
>TRBJ2-2|TRBV29-1|TRBD2|-
TGCAGCGTTGTAGTAGCGGGAACCGGGGAGCTGTTTTTT
CSVVVAGTGELFF
>TRBJ1-2|TRBV9|TRBD1|-
TGTGCCAGCAGCCCTCAAAACAGGGACAGCTATGGCTACACCTTC
CASSPQNRDSYGYTF
>TRBJ2-1|TRBV5-1|TRBD2|few
TGCGCCAGCAGCTCGGGACCGTTTGGACTAGCGGTGTACAATGAGCAGTTCTTC
CASSSGPFGLAVYNEQFF
>TRBJ1-1|TRBV2|-|few
TGTGCCAGCAGAGCAGACGGGCTGAACACTGAAGCTTTCTTT
CASRADGLNTEAFF
>TRBJ1-2|TRBV20-1|TRBD1|few
TGCAGTGCTAGAGATGACCTTCGCGACAGGGATCGAGACTACACCTTC
CSARDDLRDRDRDYTF
>TRBJ2-3|TRBV18|-|-
TGTGCCAGCTCACCACCTAATACAGATACGCAGTATTTT
CASSPPNTDTQYF
>TRBJ2-2|TRBV2|TRBD1|-
TGTGCCAGCCGGTCGCTATCGAGGGGGCGGTTGTCCGGGGAGCGGTTTTTT
CASRSLSRGRLSGERFF
>TRBJ2-1|TRBV20-1|-|-
TGCAGTGCTAGAGATCTAATCGCGTCCTACAATGAGCAGTTCTTC
CSARDLIASYNEQFF
>TRBJ2-7|TRBV5-1|TRBD2|many
TGCGCCAGCAGCAAGGGACTAGCGGCCCCTTACGAGCAGTACTTC
CASSKGLAAPYEQYF